Given below is one TCR beta chain in context. The sample contains more than one DNA sequence encoding this CDR3. This entry comes from a study of shared clonotypes between healthy human individuals. Some clones are missing from TCRdb's copy, which holds only in-frame ones; the method was immunoSEQ multiplex PCR. The sample contains millions of clones, approximately 95% of which appear only once. Source material: naive CD4+ T cells sorted from blood. Subset: CD45RA+ positively selected. This sequence was found in a man aged 18 to 29 in good health.

CDR3 sequence: CASSLGQGTDTQYF. The CDR3 DNA reads as TGTGCCAGCAGCTTAGGACAGGGCACAGATACGCAGTATTTT. This chain connects TRBV7-2 to TRBJ2-3; weak D call: TRBD1 (6 bases). V dropped 1 base and J dropped 1 base, with 6 bases sitting between them. Germline CDR1 SGHTA, CDR2 FQGNSA. The CDR3 runs to 14 residues.